Following are 15 T cell receptor beta chains from one sample sequenced in a study of blood T cell repertoires in COVID-19. Clones were read by immunoSEQ multiplex PCR, and TCRdb kept only the in-frame ones, dropping some. The sample shows roughly 55,000 clones, over 70% of them seen only once. Sequencing used peripheral blood. These receptors were taken from a human donor with active or convalescent COVID-19. The donor label of this sample is uncertain.

The CDR3 DNA reads as TGTGCCAGCAGCGTGGACAGGGGGCGCAATGAGCAGTTCTTC. This encodes CASSVDRGRNEQFF. The chain couples TRBV5-4 to TRBJ2-1, with TRBD1 identical over 11 bases. From germline, CDR1 is SGHNT and CDR2 YYREEE (reference sequence). Trimming removed 4 bases from V and 6 bases from J; junction bases left unmatched: 3. The CDR3 consists of 14 residues. Full variable domain (remainder filled in from reference TRBV5-4 and TRBJ2-1): ETGVTQSPTHLIKTRGQQVTLRCSSQSGHNTVSWYQQALGQGPQFIFQYYREEENGRGNFPPRFSGLQFPNYSSELNVNALELDDSALYLCASSVDRGRNEQFFGPGTRLTVL.

This clone showed up just a few times. The gene calls are TRBV7-2 and TRBJ1-3, with D possibly TRBD1 on 6 matching bases. The CDR3 has 15 amino acids. V shed 2 bases and J shed 4 bases, with 12 bases lying between them. CDR1 SGHTA and CDR2 FQGNSA come from the germline V gene. This chain's CDR3 is CASSLYGGAGNTIYF. DNA of the CDR3: TGTGCCAGCAGCTTATATGGGGGGGCAGGAAACACCATATATTTT. The whole variable domain, remainder taken from reference TRBV7-2 and TRBJ1-3, is GAGVSQSPSNKVTEKGKDVELRCDPISGHTALYWYRQSLGQGLEFLIYFQGNSAPDKSGLPSDRFSAERTGGSVSTLTIQRTQQEDSAVYLCASSLYGGAGNTIYFGEGSWLTVV.

The count of this clone is one. CDR3 in amino acids: CATGTGGSGANVLTF. In DNA form, the CDR3 reads TGTGCCACCGGGACAGGGGGATCTGGGGCCAACGTCCTGACTTTC. The V call is TRBV24-1, the J call TRBJ2-6; 11 bases map to TRBD1. V lost 9 bases and J lost 1; bases outside the gene matches: 1. This CDR3 has 15 amino acids. Germline CDR1 and CDR2: KGHDR and SFDVKD.

The chain is built from TRBV14 and TRBJ2-5; D possibly corresponds to TRBD1 (6 bases). CDR1 is SGHDN and CDR2 is FVKESK in the germline V gene. The CDR3 sequence is 12 residues long. The V and J ends lost 3 bases and 4 bases respectively, with 6 bases between them. The CDR3 region is CASSHRGETQYF. The CDR3 DNA follows: TGTGCCAGCAGCCACAGGGGAGAGACCCAGTACTTC.

The chain combines TRBV5-5 with TRBJ2-7; 8 nucleotides agree with TRBD1. CDR1 SGHKS and CDR2 YYEKEE come from the germline V gene (reference sequence). This CDR3 has 14 residues. Trimming cost V 0 bases and J 5 bases; bases outside gene matches: 4. The CDR3 region has the DNA TGTGCCAGCAGCTTGGGGGACAGGTCTCACGAGCAGTACTTC. Amino acids: CASSLGDRSHEQYF.

This chain uses TRBV10-3 with TRBJ1-1; 7 bases are a match to TRBD1. Trimming removed 6 bases from V and 1 base from J; junction bases left unmatched: 5. Germline V gene sequence: CDR1 ENHRY, CDR2 SYGVKD. The CDR3 covers 14 residues. The CDR3 spells CAIRVDRKNTEAFF. The CDR3 bases are TGTGCCATCAGGGTGGACAGGAAGAACACTGAAGCTTTCTTT.

The V and J genes are TRBV2 and TRBJ1-3, with 9 bases fitting TRBD1. Trimming cost V 8 bases and J 0 bases; bases outside gene matches: 5. Looked up from germline, CDR1 is SNHLY and CDR2 is FYNNEI. The CDR3 is 15 amino acids. CDR3 region: CASGGDRASGNTIYF. The CDR3 DNA sequence: TGTGCCAGCGGGGGGGACAGGGCCTCTGGAAACACCATATATTTT.

The DNA of the CDR3 is TGTGCCAGCAGTGAATGGGGCCTGGGGTACGAGCAGTACTTC. This sequence encodes CASSEWGLGYEQYF. This rearrangement joins TRBV25-1 to TRBJ2-7; a possible D gene is TRBD1 (5 bases). The CDR3 runs to 14 residues. CDR1 and CDR2 (germline): MGHDK, SYGVNS. Between the trimmed V and J ends, which lost 1 base and 4 bases, there was a span of 11 bases.

V gene TRBV14 combines with J gene TRBJ1-2, with TRBD1 identical over 7 bases. The CDR3 spans 13 residues. CDR1 is SGHDN, CDR2 FVKESK, per germline. The V segment lost 5 bases and the J segment 2 bases; nucleotides outside the gene matches: 2. CDR3 protein: CASSSQGNYGYTF. In DNA form, the CDR3 reads TGTGCCAGCAGCTCACAGGGGAACTATGGCTACACCTTC.

The rearrangement links TRBV9 to TRBJ2-3; D gene ambiguous. The length of the CDR3 is 14 residues. In germline, CDR1 is SGDLS, CDR2 YYNGEE. V was shortened by 4 bases and J by 3 bases, with 12 bases between the two germline ends. The CDR3 spells CASSPRTGTDTQYF. CDR3 bases: TGTGCCAGCAGCCCCCGAACCGGGACAGATACGCAGTATTTT.

This clone was recorded a few times. The gene calls are TRBV7-3 and TRBJ2-3; D is possibly TRBD2 (5 bases). This CDR3 is built from 15 residues. Germline-derived CDR1 and CDR2 are SGHTA and FQGTGA. V lost 5 bases, J lost 5 bases, and 17 bases lay in between. The CDR3: CASSGPGQGRDTQYF. CDR3 bases: TGTGCCAGCAGCGGGCCGGGCCAAGGGAGAGATACGCAGTATTTT.

The CDR3: CASSPLAGRAEDTQYF. CDR3 coding DNA: TGTGCCAGCAGCCCTCTAGCGGGAAGGGCCGAAGATACGCAGTATTTT. This chain uses TRBV9 with TRBJ2-3; the match to TRBD2 covers 9 bases. The length of the CDR3 is 16 residues. With V trimmed by 4 bases and J by 5 bases, 11 bases remained unmatched. Looked up from germline, CDR1 is SGDLS and CDR2 is YYNGEE. The entire variable domain, with the rest obtained from reference TRBV9 and TRBJ2-3, is as follows: DSGVTQTPKHLITATGQRVTLRCSPRSGDLSVYWYQQSLDQGLQFLIQYYNGEERAKGNILERFSAQQFPDLHSELNLSSLELGDSALYFCASSPLAGRAEDTQYFGPGTRLTVL.

The CDR3 reads CASSQGQGNQPQHF. The CDR3 coding sequence is TGTGCCAGCAGCCAGGGACAGGGGAATCAGCCCCAGCATTTT. V usage is TRBV7-8 and J usage is TRBJ1-5; 10 bases agree with TRBD1. Germline V CDR1 and CDR2: SGHVS, FQNEAQ. The CDR3 consists of 14 residues. With 5 bases clipped from V and 4 bases from J, the junction kept 2 bases outside the gene matches.

The CDR3 DNA follows: TGTGCCAGCACAATCACAGGGGCCGGGGAGCTGTTTTTT. Its translation: CASTITGAGELFF. This chain connects TRBV27 to TRBJ2-2; 7 bases match TRBD1. CDR1 and CDR2 (germline): MNHEY, SMNVEV (reference sequence). V gave up 7 bases and J gave up 6 bases; unmatched junction bases: 5. The CDR3 has 13 amino acids.

The V gene is TRBV7-9, the J gene TRBJ1-3; a possible D gene is TRBD1 (6 bases). Trimming removed 5 bases at V and 0 bases at J, with 11 bases between. The CDR3 has 15 residues. Germline CDR1 is SEHNR and CDR2 is FQNEAQ (reference sequence). The CDR3: CASSLQGSSGNTIYF. In DNA form, the CDR3 reads TGTGCCAGCAGCCTACAGGGCAGCTCTGGAAACACCATATATTTT.